This entry describes one T cell receptor (beta chain). These data originate in a study of cytomegalovirus exposure and HLA in healthy donors. For the study at large: T cells numbering around 190 million yielded 117 million unique TCR beta sequences in an earlier analysis.

13 Jbeta primers and 60 Vbeta primers were used for the PCR. The protocol was immunoSEQ multiplex PCR, while the TCRdb copy is restricted to in-frame clones and leaves out a portion. Among more than 150,000 clones listed, less than 90% were seen once. Source material: PBMCs. This clonotype was sampled from a girl aged 5 to 17 in good health and CMV-seropositive.

The CDR3: CATSARSDRGESAQHF. The DNA of the CDR3 is TGTGCCACCAGCGCCCGATCGGACAGGGGCGAATCCGCCCAGCATTTT. This rearrangement joins TRBV15 to TRBJ1-5; 9 nucleotides align to TRBD1. The length of the CDR3 is 16 residues. CDR1 LNHNV and CDR2 YYDKDF come from the germline V gene (reference sequence). V dropped 5 bases and J dropped 11; count of bases not matched to a gene: 16.